Listed here are 21 T cell receptor beta chains from one sample, sequenced in a study of blood T cell repertoires in COVID-19. The data were produced by immunoSEQ multiplex PCR, yet TCRdb's version contains in-frame clones alone and is incomplete. The data hold about 190,000 clones, with about 89% observed a single time. The sequencing sample was made of peripheral blood. The receptors stem from a man aged 35-49 years with acute or convalescent COVID-19.

The rearrangement joins TRBV5-5 to TRBJ1-4, with 10 bases that match TRBD1. CDR3 size: 18 residues. J lost 0 bases, V lost 0 bases, and 5 bases had no gene match. Looked up from germline, CDR1 is SGHKS and CDR2 is YYEKEE (reference sequence). CDR3 sequence (DNA): TGTGCCAGCAGCTTGGTGGGGGGACAGGGGACAACTAATGAAAAACTGTTTTTT. Amino acid sequence: CASSLVGGQGTTNEKLFF. The whole variable domain, filled in from reference TRBV5-5 and TRBJ1-4, reads DAGVTQSPTHLIKTRGQQVTLRCSPISGHKSVSWYQQVLGQGPQFIFQYYEKEERGRGNFPDRFSARQFPNYSSELNVNALLLGDSALYLCASSLVGGQGTTNEKLFFGSGTQLSVL.

This chain uses TRBV9 with TRBJ2-3; possible D gene TRBD2, 6 bases. Germline assignment: CDR1 SGDLS and CDR2 YYNGEE. The V and J ends lost 3 bases and 2 bases respectively, with 25 bases between them. CDR3 size: 19 residues. The CDR3 reads CASSEGLLRRGIATDTQYF. Written as DNA, the CDR3 is TGTGCCAGCAGCGAGGGCCTTCTGCGACGGGGGATCGCCACAGATACGCAGTATTTT.

This clone was seen a single time. The chain carries TRBV6-5 and TRBJ2-3; tentatively, D is TRBD1 (6 bases). Germline CDR1 MNHEY, CDR2 SVGAGI. The CDR3 is 12 residues long. Deletions cut 10 bases from V and 3 bases from J, with 11 bases between. As DNA, the CDR3 is TGTGCCACCGACAGGATGACAGATACGCAGTATTTT. As protein: CATDRMTDTQYF.

This clone has just a few counts. The rearrangement joins TRBV5-4 to TRBJ2-2; 7 bases line up with TRBD1. The length of the CDR3 is 15 residues. Germline CDR1 reads SGHNT; CDR2 reads YYREEE (reference sequence). Germline trimming cut 0 bases from V and 1 base from J; bases unmatched to any gene: 0. DNA for the CDR3: TGTGCCAGCAGCTTGGGGGACAGGAACACCGGGGAGCTGTTTTTT. Translation gives CASSLGDRNTGELFF. The full variable domain, with the rest looked up from reference TRBV5-4 and TRBJ2-2, is ETGVTQSPTHLIKTRGQQVTLRCSSQSGHNTVSWYQQALGQGPQFIFQYYREEENGRGNFPPRFSGLQFPNYSSELNVNALELDDSALYLCASSLGDRNTGELFFGEGSRLTVL.

In its sample, this clone was seen once. The V call is TRBV18, the J call TRBJ2-7; 10 nucleotides match TRBD1. Germline loops: CDR1 KGHSH, CDR2 LQKENI. This CDR3 spans 17 amino acids. V was clipped by 3 bases and J by 5 bases; unmatched bases: 13. CDR3 DNA sequence: TGTGCCAGCTCACCGGTTACGCCGGGACAGGGGTCCCACGAGCAGTACTTC. It is translated as CASSPVTPGQGSHEQYF.

The CDR3 sequence is CASTDQGETEAFF. CDR3 bases: TGTGCCAGCACGGATCAGGGGGAGACTGAAGCTTTCTTT. The V and J genes are TRBV2 and TRBJ1-1, with 7 positions matching TRBD1. There are 13 residues in the CDR3. Germline V lookup: CDR1 SNHLY, CDR2 FYNNEI. The V gene end was trimmed by 7 bases and the J gene end by 5 bases; junction bases not matched to a gene: 7. Based on the CDR3 plus reference TRBV2 and TRBJ1-1, the full variable domain is EPEVTQTPSHQVTQMGQEVILRCVPISNHLYFYWYRQILGQKVEFLVSFYNNEISEKSEIFDDQFSVERPDGSNFTLKIRSTKLEDSAMYFCASTDQGETEAFFGQGTRLTVV.

V usage is TRBV10-3 and J usage is TRBJ2-1, with D unclear. The CDR3 is 15 residues long. The germline gives CDR1 ENHRY, CDR2 SYGVKD. V was cut by 3 bases and J by 0 bases, with 9 bases left in between. CDR3 region: CAISDHSSSYNEQFF. As DNA, the CDR3 is TGTGCCATCAGTGACCACTCGAGCTCCTACAATGAGCAGTTCTTC.

The rearrangement uses TRBV5-1 and TRBJ2-1; maybe TRBD1 (6 bases). The germline V gene has CDR1 SGHRS and CDR2 YFSETQ. The V gene lost 4 bases and the J gene lost 5 bases, with 10 bases spanning the gap. The CDR3 has 13 residues. CDR3: CASSTWTDNEQFF. The CDR3 DNA follows: TGCGCCAGCAGCACCTGGACAGACAATGAGCAGTTCTTC.

The chain combines TRBV5-1 with TRBJ1-6; the match to TRBD1 covers 7 bases. The CDR3 contains 15 residues. V lost 0 bases to trimming and J lost 9 bases; unmatched junction nucleotides: 6. In germline, CDR1 is SGHRS, CDR2 YFSETQ. The CDR3 DNA follows: TGCGCCAGCAGCTTGGGAGGGGGCGCGGGTTCACCCCTCCACTTT. It yields the protein CASSLGGGAGSPLHF.

This chain joins TRBV6-5 and TRBJ1-4; D is possibly TRBD1 (6 bases). CDR1 is MNHEY, CDR2 SVGAGI, per germline. The CDR3 runs 14 residues. Trimming took off 5 bases at V and 2 bases at J, with 9 bases between the two ends. CDR3 coding DNA: TGTGCCAGCAGTCCCCAGGGGACTAATGAAAAACTGTTTTTT. Encoded protein: CASSPQGTNEKLFF.

This rearrangement joins TRBV6-5 to TRBJ1-2; unclear D gene. The CDR3 has 11 residues. Between the trimmed V and J ends, which lost 3 bases and 6 bases, there was a span of 5 bases. Germline values: CDR1 MNHEY, CDR2 SVGAGI. The CDR3 nucleotides are TGTGCCAGCAGTTATCCCGATGGCTACACCTTC. This encodes CASSYPDGYTF.

This clone has just a few counts. The rearrangement uses TRBV27 and TRBJ2-5; 10 nucleotides line up with TRBD1. V lost 3 bases, J lost 5 bases, and 6 bases stayed unmatched. Germline V gives CDR1 MNHEY, CDR2 SMNVEV (reference sequence). CDR3 length: 15 residues. The DNA for the CDR3 is TGTGCCAGCAGTTTGGGACAGGGGTTCGGGGAGACCCAGTACTTC. It specifies CASSLGQGFGETQYF.

The chain links TRBV11-2 to TRBJ2-2; D call uncertain. The germline V and J ends were trimmed by 1 base and 5 bases, with 14 bases remaining between them. Germline V lookup: CDR1 SGHAT, CDR2 FQNNGV. The CDR3 contains 16 residues. The CDR3 DNA follows: TGTGCCAGCAGCTTAGGTAACGCCGCGAGGACCGGGGAGCTGTTTTTT. Amino acid sequence: CASSLGNAARTGELFF.

The genes are TRBV19 and TRBJ2-7, with D maybe TRBD2 (6 bases). Trimming removed 6 bases at V and 0 bases at J, with 9 bases between. Germline CDR1 and CDR2: LNHDA and SQIVND (reference sequence). The CDR3 is 13 amino acids. CDR3 coding DNA: TGTGCCAGTAGGACAGCGGGCTCCTACGAGCAGTACTTC. Protein product: CASRTAGSYEQYF.

This sequence joins TRBV5-5 and TRBJ1-5; 7 bases align to TRBD1. This CDR3 has 16 amino acids. Losses at the gene ends were 4 bases for V and 1 base for J; bases not matched to a gene: 8. Germline CDR1 reads SGHKS; CDR2 reads YYEKEE (reference sequence). This CDR3 reads CASSPTPGGSNQPQHF. DNA for the CDR3: TGTGCCAGCAGCCCCACCCCAGGGGGGAGCAATCAGCCCCAGCATTTT.

In its sample, this clone was seen a few times. The chain employs TRBV6-1 and TRBJ1-5, with no clear D. The CDR3 has 17 residues. Deletions cut 0 bases from V and 1 base from J, with 13 bases between. The germline gives CDR1 MNHNS, CDR2 SASEGT. As DNA, the CDR3 is TGTGCCAGCAGTGAAGCGGAAGTGCGGAGCAGCAATCAGCCCCAGCATTTT. Its translation is CASSEAEVRSSNQPQHF.

V gene TRBV19 combines with J gene TRBJ2-7; tentative D call: TRBD2 (7 bases). The CDR3 covers 15 residues. V dropped 8 bases and J dropped 4 bases, with 21 bases sitting between them. Germline V gene lookup returns CDR1 LNHDA and CDR2 SQIVND (reference sequence). CDR3: CASGGLKREVYEQYF. As DNA, the CDR3 is TGTGCCAGTGGGGGCCTGAAGCGGGAAGTTTACGAGCAGTACTTC.

The chain is built from TRBV6-5 and TRBJ1-6; a weak D match, TRBD1 (5 bases). Per germline, CDR1 MNHEY and CDR2 SVGAGI. The CDR3 runs 12 residues. Trimming pared 10 bases from V and 11 bases from J, leaving 15 bases between. The CDR3 region is CATQRTGAPLHF. CDR3 nucleotides: TGTGCCACCCAAAGGACGGGGGCACCCCTCCACTTT.

The chain combines TRBV27 with TRBJ2-3; TRBD2 might be the D (7 bases). Germline CDR1 reads MNHEY; CDR2 reads SMNVEV (reference sequence). Trimming left V 5 bases short and J 2 bases short, with 17 bases between. The CDR3 sequence is 16 residues long. CDR3 residues: CASSTLLGGDTDTQYF. The CDR3 DNA is TGTGCCAGCAGTACCCTTCTAGGGGGGGACACAGATACGCAGTATTTT.

J is TRBJ2-7 and V is TRBV21-1; the table's D call TRBD2 went unverified against the DNA. TRBV21-1 is marked as a pseudogene. The CDR3 extends over 15 amino acids. The CDR3 nucleotides read TGTGCCAGCAGCAAAGGGGACGGGGGGGCTTACGAGCAGTACTTC. Its translation: CASSKGDGGAYEQYF.

This clone was found a few times. The rearrangement joins TRBV2 to TRBJ1-5; D possibly corresponds to TRBD1 (6 bases). The CDR3 spans 13 residues. V lost 6 bases, J lost 4 bases, and 10 bases lay in between. Germline lookup yields CDR1 SNHLY and CDR2 FYNNEI. This CDR3 is CASRLGQNQPQHF. The CDR3 nucleotides are TGTGCCAGCAGGTTGGGACAAAATCAGCCCCAGCATTTT.